A single sample gave rise to the 17 T cell receptor beta chains below, sequenced in a study of shared clonotypes between healthy human individuals. Profiling relied on immunoSEQ multiplex PCR, and the TCRdb table lists in-frame clones only, not all of them. This table holds millions of clones, 90% to 95% found once. Sequences were obtained from naive CD4+ T cells from PBMCs. The sample's subset: CD45RA+ positively selected. The source of these receptors is a man younger than 35 in good health. Some clones in this sample may be carry-over from other donors' samples.

The sample holds one count of this clone. CDR3: CASSEAGTGYTF. The CDR3 DNA reads TGTGCCAGCAGTGAAGCTGGGACTGGCTACACCTTC. The chain recombines TRBV6-1 with TRBJ1-2; D may be TRBD1 (5 bases). CDR3 length equals 12 residues. Germline V lookup: CDR1 MNHNS, CDR2 SASEGT. V gave up 0 bases and J gave up 7 bases, with 6 bases separating them.

This clone occurred once. The V and J genes are TRBV28 and TRBJ1-4; maybe TRBD1 (5 bases). The CDR3 has 14 amino acids. The V and J ends lost 5 bases and 3 bases respectively, with 10 bases between them. CDR1 and CDR2 from the germline V gene are MDHEN and SYDVKM. CDR3 loop: CASSPLGANEKLFF. CDR3 sequence (DNA): TGTGCCAGCAGTCCCCTAGGGGCTAATGAAAAACTGTTTTTT.

The gene calls are TRBV5-1 and TRBJ2-2; D is unresolved. CDR3 length equals 12 residues. Germline assignment: CDR1 SGHRS and CDR2 YFSETQ. Deletions cut 5 bases from V and 4 bases from J, with 6 bases between. This chain's CDR3 is CASREPTGELFF. For the CDR3, the DNA is TGCGCCAGCAGGGAGCCCACCGGGGAGCTGTTTTTT.

This CDR3 reads CASGPGQSSGANVLTF. CDR3 coding DNA: TGTGCCAGCGGGCCGGGACAGAGCTCTGGGGCCAACGTCCTGACTTTC. The V and J genes are TRBV2 and TRBJ2-6, with TRBD1 matching over 7 bases. The junction had 7 bases not matched to a gene; V was cut back by 8 bases and J by 0 bases. Germline loops: CDR1 SNHLY, CDR2 FYNNEI. The CDR3 contains 16 residues.

This sequence joins TRBV28 and TRBJ2-1, with 9 bases that match TRBD2. CDR1 and CDR2 (germline): MDHEN, SYDVKM. The length of the CDR3 is 18 residues. With 7 bases clipped from V and 1 base from J, the junction kept 14 bases outside the gene matches. The chain's CDR3 is CASNLAGKGGGSYNEQFF. The CDR3 DNA is TGTGCCAGCAACCTAGCGGGAAAAGGGGGAGGGTCCTACAATGAGCAGTTCTTC.

In the case of this clone: At one boundary the junction diverges from the germline segment, which might be a read error. The chain couples TRBV9 to TRBJ2-7; D may be TRBD1 or TRBD2 (6 bases each). The CDR3 length is 14 residues. CDR1 and CDR2 (germline): SGDLS, YYNGEE. CDR3 coding DNA: TGTGCCAGCAGCCTAAGAGGGGGGAGTGGTAGTCGAGACTTC. Amino acids: CASSLRGGSGSRDF.

The chain is built from TRBV6-5 and TRBJ2-7; D may be TRBD2 (7 bases). There are 14 residues in the CDR3. Looked up from germline, CDR1 is MNHEY and CDR2 is SVGAGI. The ends were cut back, 6 bases at V and 9 bases at J, with 21 bases in the middle. The DNA of the CDR3 is TGTGCCAGCAGACCCGATCGAGGGGGGGTCGTGCAGTACTTC. This encodes CASRPDRGGVVQYF.

The V and J genes are TRBV11-1 and TRBJ2-2, with 7 bases fitting TRBD2. CDR3 length: 12 residues. Trimming took 6 bases from V and 8 from J; bases not matched to a gene: 3. CDR1 and CDR2 from the germline V gene are SGHAT and FQDESV (reference sequence). The CDR3 spells CASSHSGGELFF. The CDR3 DNA sequence: TGTGCCAGCAGTCATAGCGGGGGGGAGCTGTTTTTT.

V gene TRBV5-4 combines with J gene TRBJ2-5; D call uncertain. The germline gives CDR1 SGHNT, CDR2 YYREEE (reference sequence). The germline V and J ends were trimmed by 3 bases and 9 bases, with 21 bases remaining between them. CDR3 length: 15 amino acids. DNA for the CDR3: TGTGCCAGCAGCTCCGGTGGCAGTGCCCAGTTGGCCCAGTACTTC. Encoded protein: CASSSGGSAQLAQYF.

This clone was seen once. V gene TRBV2 combines with J gene TRBJ1-1, with unresolved D. Germline V lookup: CDR1 SNHLY, CDR2 FYNNEI. Trimming removed 8 bases at V and 3 bases at J, with 19 bases between. The CDR3 runs to 15 residues. The DNA for the CDR3 is TGTGCCAGCGCCCGCACCGGCGATATTTACACTGAAGCTTTCTTT. This translates into CASARTGDIYTEAFF.

The chain links TRBV4-2 to TRBJ2-3, with 11 positions matching TRBD2. Germline CDR1 and CDR2: LGHNA and YNFKEQ. With 4 bases clipped from V and 3 bases from J, the junction kept 3 bases outside the gene matches. This CDR3 has 15 residues. The CDR3 sequence: CASSPWTSGTDTQYF. CDR3 sequence (DNA): TGTGCCAGCAGCCCCTGGACTAGCGGGACAGATACGCAGTATTTT.

V usage is TRBV27 and J usage is TRBJ1-1; 8 positions agree with TRBD1. Germline CDR1 is MNHEY and CDR2 is SMNVEV (reference sequence). J lost 1 base, V lost 6 bases, and 10 bases had no gene match. The CDR3 extends over 16 amino acids. The CDR3 DNA reads TGTGCCAGCAGCTATTATCAGGGGGCCCGGAACACTGAAGCTTTCTTT. Translation: CASSYYQGARNTEAFF.

The chain has TRBV7-3 and TRBJ2-1; perhaps TRBD2 as D (6 bases). The CDR3 contains 14 residues. Germline V gene data show CDR1 as SGHTA and CDR2 as FQGTGA. V was clipped by 5 bases and J by 4 bases, with 12 bases between them. This CDR3 is CASSPGAVYNEQFF. The DNA of the CDR3 is TGTGCCAGCAGCCCGGGAGCGGTATACAATGAGCAGTTCTTC. The full variable domain, rest sourced from reference TRBV7-3 and TRBJ2-1, is GAGVSQTPSNKVTEKGKYVELRCDPISGHTALYWYRQSLGQGPEFLIYFQGTGAADDSGLPNDRFFAVRPEGSVSTLKIQRTERGDSAVYLCASSPGAVYNEQFFGPGTRLTVL.

The chain combines TRBV5-1 with TRBJ2-1; TRBD2 matches at 10 bases. The CDR3 consists of 18 residues. Trimming removed 6 bases from V and 6 bases from J; junction bases left unmatched: 18. Per germline, CDR1 SGHRS and CDR2 YFSETQ. The DNA of the CDR3 is TGCGCCAGCACCGCCAGCAGGGGACCTAGCGGGAGTCCCAATGAGCAGTTCTTC. This sequence encodes CASTASRGPSGSPNEQFF.

This clone was recorded only once. V is TRBV4-1 and J is TRBJ1-5; D is possibly TRBD1 (6 bases). Between the trimmed V and J ends, which lost 4 bases and 5 bases, there was a span of 18 bases. There are 16 residues in the CDR3. CDR1 and CDR2 (germline): MGHRA, YSYEKL. CDR3 sequence (DNA): TGCGCCAGCAGCCCAGCCGGGACAAGGTGGTATCAGCCCCAGCATTTT. Translation gives CASSPAGTRWYQPQHF.

The chain joins TRBV2 to TRBJ1-1, with a tentative D call TRBD1 (5 bases). V lost 7 bases, J lost 8 bases, and 20 bases lay in between. Germline-derived CDR1 and CDR2 are SNHLY and FYNNEI. The CDR3 spans 14 residues. CDR3 amino acids: CASMMGTGGLEAFF. The CDR3 DNA reads TGTGCCAGCATGATGGGGACCGGCGGCTTGGAAGCTTTCTTT.

The chain carries TRBV5-1 and TRBJ2-6; the D gene is possibly TRBD1 (6 bases). The germline CDR1 and CDR2 sequences are SGHRS and YFSETQ. The CDR3 is made up of 19 amino acids. Deletions cut 0 bases from V and 0 bases from J, with 16 bases between. CDR3 sequence: CASSLALLGAVSGANVLTF. In DNA, the CDR3 is TGCGCCAGCAGCTTGGCCCTGCTGGGGGCGGTCTCTGGGGCCAACGTCCTGACTTTC.